This note documents a single T cell receptor beta chain sequence. These data originate in a study of blood T cell repertoires in COVID-19. The germline gives CDR1 KGHSH, CDR2 LQKENI. With V trimmed by 0 bases and J by 5 bases, 8 bases remained unmatched. The CDR3 is 17 residues long. Sequenced by immunoSEQ multiplex PCR; TCRdb stores in-frame clones only, minus some. This table holds about 270,000 clones, around 81% found once. The receptor was derived from an older woman with active or convalescent COVID-19. The chain has TRBV18 and TRBJ1-4; 8 bases line up with TRBD1. Sequenced: peripheral blood. The CDR3 sequence is CASSPPRLTGENEKLFF. CDR3 DNA sequence: TGTGCCAGCTCACCACCTCGCTTGACAGGGGAGAATGAAAAACTGTTTTTT.